This T cell receptor beta chain appears in the sequencing data of a study of T cells in Graves' hyperthyroidism and ophthalmopathy. Points from the study as a whole: Within blood appeared most thyroid clonotypes that had expanded above 0.001.

Authors of the study amplified TCR beta CDR3 regions from RNA transcripts. The HTBI primer set was used in a first-round RT-PCR of the TCR CDR3. From the multiplex PCR reads, TCRdb called clonotypes with MiXCR, one entry per CDR3 protein. This sample carries roughly 300,000 distinct CDR3 sequences, 21% of them seen once, and the ten largest clones take less than 65%. Uncontrolled infection, other autoimmune disease, pregnancy or lactation excluded patients. Cells are PBMCs isolated from approximately 9.2 ml of fresh blood. There are many counts of this clonotype. What it binds is unknown. Material: blood. This sequence was found in a woman in her forties or fifties with Graves' hyperthyroidism.

CDR3 sequence reads: CASSPWDSLNTEAFF. The CDR3 DNA is TGCGCCAGCAGCCCATGGGACAGCCTAAACACTGAAGCTTTCTTT. The chain joins TRBV5-1 to TRBJ1-1; 7 bases agree with TRBD1. J was trimmed by 2 bases and V by 4 bases; bases with no gene match: 8. Per the germline V gene, CDR1 is SGHRS and CDR2 is YFSETQ. This CDR3 region has 15 residues.